Following are 9 T cell receptor beta chains from one sample sequenced in a study of yellow fever vaccine responses in identical twins. TCRdb reanalysed the RT-PCR reads using MiXCR and keeps one entry per CDR3 protein. The sample holds 3,500 to 5,000 distinct CDR3 sequences, approximately 85% seen once. Sequenced here: T cells from blood (PBMCs), unsorted or a sorted subset (not recorded which), sampled before or after yellow fever vaccination (not recorded which). These receptors all come from a woman between 18 and 29 years old who received the yellow fever vaccine.

The chain recombines TRBV2 with TRBJ2-1; TRBD1 aligns across 10 bases. Germline-derived CDR1 and CDR2 are SNHLY and FYNNEI. CDR3 length: 13 residues. The trim removed 6 bases at V and 7 bases at J, leaving 3 bases unmatched. The CDR3 region has the DNA TGTGCCAGCAGCTGGGACAGGGGAAATGAGCAGTTCTTC. Translated, it gives CASSWDRGNEQFF.

This chain joins TRBV28 and TRBJ2-7; a weak D match, TRBD1 (6 bases). CDR1 is MDHEN and CDR2 is SYDVKM in the germline V gene. V lost 3 bases, J lost 4 bases, and 16 bases lay in between. This CDR3 contains 15 residues. In DNA form, the CDR3 reads TGTGCCAGCAGTTTCACAGGGAACCCCAGGTACGAGCAGTACTTC. Amino acids: CASSFTGNPRYEQYF.

The rearrangement uses TRBV4-1 and TRBJ2-1; tentative D call: TRBD1 (7 bases). Between the trimmed V and J ends, which lost 3 bases and 5 bases, there was a span of 14 bases. The CDR3 spans 15 residues. The germline V gene encodes CDR1 MGHRA and CDR2 YSYEKL. CDR3 region: CASSHLEGANNEQFF. The CDR3 DNA is TGCGCCAGCAGCCATCTGGAGGGGGCGAACAATGAGCAGTTCTTC.

The chain couples TRBV19 to TRBJ2-7; no clear D. The CDR3 length is 14 residues. Per the germline V gene, CDR1 is LNHDA and CDR2 is SQIVND (reference sequence). Between the trimmed V and J ends, which lost 5 bases and 3 bases, there was a span of 14 bases. In DNA, the CDR3 is TGTGCCAGTAGTGTGGGCTACGGGCTCTACGAGCAGTACTTC. Its translation: CASSVGYGLYEQYF.

V gene TRBV28 combines with J gene TRBJ2-3; possibly TRBD1 for D (5 bases). V gave up 5 bases and J gave up 4 bases, with 16 bases separating them. The CDR3 is 15 residues long. Germline V lookup: CDR1 MDHEN, CDR2 SYDVKM. CDR3 sequence: CASSPRISRADTQYF. Written as DNA, the CDR3 is TGTGCCAGCAGTCCCCGCATAAGCAGGGCAGATACGCAGTATTTT.

This clonotype was seen a single time. The gene calls are TRBV7-6 and TRBJ2-1; D perhaps matches TRBD1 (6 bases). This CDR3 has 16 amino acids. Germline assignment: CDR1 SGHVS and CDR2 FNYEAQ. With 4 bases removed from V and 6 bases from J, the gap between germline ends came to 19 bases. For the CDR3, the DNA is TGTGCCAGCAGCTCATACAGGGAATTTGGGTTCAATGAGCAGTTCTTC. Encoded protein: CASSSYREFGFNEQFF.

A single count supports this clonotype. V gene TRBV19 combines with J gene TRBJ2-1, with D possibly TRBD1 on 7 matching bases. The germline V gene encodes CDR1 LNHDA and CDR2 SQIVND (reference sequence). The ends were cut back, 6 bases at V and 6 bases at J, with 15 bases in the middle. CDR3 length: 14 residues. The CDR3 sequence: CASRISGGPNEQFF. In DNA, the CDR3 is TGTGCCAGTAGAATATCAGGGGGGCCCAATGAGCAGTTCTTC.

This chain joins TRBV5-1 and TRBJ2-7; tentative D call: TRBD1 (6 bases). V shed 5 bases and J shed 0 bases, with 9 bases lying between them. This CDR3 contains 13 residues. From germline, CDR1 is SGHRS and CDR2 YFSETQ. The CDR3 nucleotides are TGCGCCAGCAGTACAGGGCACTCCTACGAGCAGTACTTC. Its protein product is CASSTGHSYEQYF.

This clonotype was found once. V is TRBV5-5 and J is TRBJ2-7; a possible D gene is TRBD2 (7 bases). Germline assignment: CDR1 SGHKS and CDR2 YYEKEE (reference sequence). The CDR3 has 13 residues. V was pared by 2 bases and J by 5 bases, with 11 bases between. The CDR3 sequence is CASSFREGDEQYF. As DNA, the CDR3 is TGTGCCAGCAGCTTCAGGGAGGGGGACGAGCAGTACTTC. Full variable domain (outside the CDR3, taken from reference TRBV5-5 and TRBJ2-7): DAGVTQSPTHLIKTRGQQVTLRCSPISGHKSVSWYQQVLGQGPQFIFQYYEKEERGRGNFPDRFSARQFPNYSSELNVNALLLGDSALYLCASSFREGDEQYFGPGTRLTVT.